This entry describes one TCR beta chain. This clone was detected a few times. This receptor's antigen is unknown. Mismatch with germline at one junction end may stem from a read error. The sample belongs to a study of cytomegalovirus exposure and HLA in healthy donors (dated by TCRdb to the late 2010s). In the study overall: An earlier analysis of roughly 500 of the donors reported approximately 270 Gb of sequence data and roughly 100 million unique TCR beta sequences from roughly 200 million T cells. An early release covering 500 to 750 HLA-typed donors comprised approximately 290 gigabases of sequencing data and tens of millions of unique TCR sequences. Of the approximately 400 genotyped donors, around 81% fell in the genetic ancestry cluster associated with self-reported Caucasian donors. The study aimed to test whether signatures of past pathogen exposure could be identified by cataloging public T cell receptors. The study used immunosequencing to profile the T cell repertoires of around 600 subjects and linked those repertoires to cytomegalovirus serostatus. A separate validation cohort of 90 to 150 different subjects was used in addition to the 666-subject first cohort. To predict cytomegalovirus infection status, the study brought together high-throughput TCR immunosequencing, statistical association of individual TCRs with disease status, and machine learning. A later analysis re-analyzed previously published TCR beta repertoires from roughly 630 donors and added high-resolution HLA genotyping to study TCR occurrence patterns. Rather than drawing on any new phenotypic data, the later analysis identified candidate immune exposures from TCR beta sequences and the way those sequences occurred across donors. In an earlier analysis of roughly 580 of the donors, high-throughput TCR beta sequencing was used to judge whether each TCR beta V gene segment behaved as functional or pseudogenic. Donor age, sex, ethnicity and CMV serostatus were compiled together with the repertoire data. A later genetic analysis used genome-wide SNP genotypes for about 55% of the 666 donors, treating that subset as a discovery cohort. Every discovery cohort repertoire had been produced on one sequencing platform. Class I and class II HLA loci were covered by the typing at four-digit resolution. The number of donors typed differed by locus, with roughly 620-630 for A, B, C, DRB1 and DQB1, roughly 550 for DQA1, approximately 570 for DPA1, and some 440 for DPB1. Several DR-DQ haplotypes were treated as single units for association and clustering because of strong linkage in the cohort. Across approximately 400 genotyped donors of the cohort, an average of about 250,000 unique TCR beta nucleotide sequences per donor were sequenced, and roughly 20% of those sequences were non-productive. What the study reported, not specific to this receptor: In an earlier analysis of 587 of the donors, most TCR beta V segments appeared in productive rearrangements about 87% or about 30% of the time, broadly matching IMGT annotations. The study listed 164 TCR beta chains as associated with cytomegalovirus. A few of the identified cytomegalovirus-associated TCR beta chains were confirmed in vitro to be specific for cytomegalovirus antigens. The sequencing pipeline was judged likely to have produced a cluster of highly shared sequence variants as a technical artifact. Specific HLA alleles were associated with around 18,000 TCR beta sequences at a false discovery rate of 0.05 in a later analysis. Linkage disequilibrium might explain the correlated functional status among segregating V segments, but an unknown experimental factor could not be ruled out. Compared with the roughly 600-donor mean, donors in an Asian-associated ancestry cluster had fewer N-insertions in productive TCRs, according to a later genetic analysis. It was suggested by the authors that the approach could potentially be generalized to other disease states and immunological phenotypes. A further reported finding was that TCR beta sequences accurately predicted the HLA-A and HLA-B alleles for most subjects in the first cohort. In a later analysis, HLA-associated TCR beta chains were found to be more clonally expanded and to have lower generation probabilities than equally common non-associated chains. In a later analysis, the rate of TCR association differed among HLA loci, with DRB1 alleles having the most associated TCRs and HLA-C alleles having the fewest. V-gene and J-gene trimming of TCR beta chains was associated with a missense DCLRE1C variant in a later genetic analysis, and the association was replicated in an independent cohort. A later analysis reported that several top co-occurrence clusters appeared linked to parvovirus B19, influenza, CMV and Epstein-Barr virus. Cytomegalovirus status was reported to be diagnosed by the classifier with high specificity and sensitivity in both the original and validation cohorts. CMV serostatus was the only immune exposure information available for the cohort. The presence/absence analyses assumed that sequencing depth was roughly uniform across donors, and that assumption may not be true. When HLA alleles, especially DR and DQ, strongly co-occurred, TCR associations were difficult to assign to individual alleles. HLA typing was unavailable for some donors at each locus, so association tests used only the typed subset. In a later analysis, most CMV-associated TCR beta chains were found to appear HLA-restricted, with HLA associations seemingly driven largely by CMV exposure. Across donors, most TCR sequences were observed very rarely, whereas some public TCRs were present in many individuals. In this cohort, only TCR beta chains were sequenced, and detectable features were limited by the absence of alpha or paired-chain data. The earlier analysis of about 600 of the donors excluded 15 to 20 rarely observed V segments, including chromosome 9 orphons, because counts were too low.

The cohort was made up of hundreds of healthy bone marrow donors. Cohort members were all nominally healthy when sampled, although unrecorded immune exposures were likely present. The donor tested CMV seropositive, placing the donor among the approximately 310 seropositive members of the cohort. Each donor provided a peripheral blood sample, and peripheral blood mononuclear cells were used for TCR beta sequencing. Genomic DNA was extracted from the blood cell samples with the Qiagen DNeasy Blood Extraction Kit. The library was generated by the immunoSEQ multiplex PCR assay. The multiplex PCR relied on a mix of 60 forward primers for TCR Vbeta segments and 13 reverse primers for TCR Jbeta segments. A multiplex PCR assay on genomic DNA amplified the CDR3 region of rearranged TCR beta genes. On the Illumina HiSeq System, the amplified TCR beta libraries were sequenced as 87-base-pair reads. As for how the authors treated the data: A later analysis tallied roughly 80 million unique TCR beta chains across the 640 or so repertoires, and around 12 million of those chains were shared by two or more donors. Raw reads were error-corrected and collapsed into unique sequences with a nearest-neighbor algorithm that merged closely related sequences to remove PCR and sequencing errors. Alignment of CDR3 sequences to IMGT reference sequences was used to assign V, D and J gene segments. Each retained sequence needed at least a six-nucleotide match to both a V gene segment and a J gene segment. Rearrangements were classified as productive when the CDR3 lacked stop codons and remained in frame with V and J, and all other rearrangements were classified as non-productive. CDR3 was defined according to IMGT convention as the region running from the second conserved V-encoded cysteine to the conserved J-encoded phenylalanine. The earlier analysis of 587 of the donors excluded sequences that lacked an unambiguous match to a single V gene segment. In an earlier analysis of some 590 of the donors, a V segment was called functional when productive rearrangements were above 56.7%, and segregating when the standard deviation between donors exceeded 5%. A statistical classification framework was built for diagnosing cytomegalovirus status from the catalog of TCR beta chain sequences. In a later analysis, TCR nucleotide sequences were compared against IMGT/GENE-DB human TR gene sequences so that V and J genes could be assigned. A later analysis assigned CDR3 sequences and most-parsimonious VDJ recombination scenarios with the TCRdist pipeline. In a later analysis, every TCR beta chain was defined by the combination of its CDR3 amino acid sequence and its V-gene family, and reads without a unique V-gene family were dropped. As a way to deal with suspected cross-contamination and a sequencing artifact, a later analysis dropped 450 to 700 nucleotide sequences that were highly shared and had low generation probability. A later analysis calculated a clonal expansion index for each public chain from normalized within-repertoire ranks of inferred template counts. In a later analysis, generation probabilities were computed using a VDJ recombination model fitted to out-of-frame rearrangements, and the results were checked against IGoR. In a later analysis, hypergeometric tests were used to score TCR-TCR, TCR-HLA and TCR-CMV co-occurrence, with a repertoire-size bias correction applied to TCR pairs. In a later analysis, false discovery rates were estimated by permuting HLA or CMV assignments 20 times. A later analysis grouped co-occurring TCRs with DBSCAN, adding TCRdist sequence similarity when clustering within HLA-allele-positive subsets. Co-occurrence clustering excluded repertoires with fewer than 30,000 or more than 120,000 public chains, plus five with anomalous nucleotide sharing. This is the immuneACCESS table as TCRdb keeps it, with only in-frame sequences that have V and J called. A part of the clones is gone; compared with another copy, unresolved V genes explain less than half, and the rest is unexplained. V, J and clone size are taken as reported in that table, and D and trimming were inferred from the DNA itself. This sample is represented by some 180,000 clones; approximately 79% of them were singletons. The ten most abundant clones make up around 4.8% of the sample.

Material: PBMCs. The TCR originated in a woman aged 30 to 39 in good health and CMV-seropositive.

The sequenced DNA is TGTGCCAGCAGCCAAGATCGAGACAGGGTAAAGCATTTC. Translated, this is CASSQDRDRVKHF. Recombination connected TRBV14 to TRBJ2-7; 7 of the junction bases match TRBD1. The germline V gene sets CDR1 to SGHDN and CDR2 to FVKESK. Counted from cysteine to phenylalanine, this CDR3 has 13 amino acids. Only the CDR3 DNA is retained, 39 bases long and in frame from the first base.